Included here is one TCR beta chain sequence, with context. The protocol was immunoSEQ multiplex PCR, while the TCRdb copy is restricted to in-frame clones and leaves out a portion. The sample contains about 200,000 clones, 85% to 90% of which appear only once. This entry belongs to a study of blood T cell repertoires in COVID-19. V was cut by 5 bases and J by 9 bases, with 14 bases left in between. The CDR3 runs to 12 residues. Germline V lookup: CDR1 SGHAT, CDR2 FQDESV (reference sequence). The sample taken for sequencing was peripheral blood. The sequence came from a man aged 18 to 29 with active or convalescent COVID-19. This chain uses TRBV11-1 with TRBJ2-7; possibly TRBD2 for D (6 bases). In nucleotides, the CDR3 is TGTGCCAGCAGCCAAACGTTGGGGGGGCAGTACTTC. Translation: CASSQTLGGQYF.